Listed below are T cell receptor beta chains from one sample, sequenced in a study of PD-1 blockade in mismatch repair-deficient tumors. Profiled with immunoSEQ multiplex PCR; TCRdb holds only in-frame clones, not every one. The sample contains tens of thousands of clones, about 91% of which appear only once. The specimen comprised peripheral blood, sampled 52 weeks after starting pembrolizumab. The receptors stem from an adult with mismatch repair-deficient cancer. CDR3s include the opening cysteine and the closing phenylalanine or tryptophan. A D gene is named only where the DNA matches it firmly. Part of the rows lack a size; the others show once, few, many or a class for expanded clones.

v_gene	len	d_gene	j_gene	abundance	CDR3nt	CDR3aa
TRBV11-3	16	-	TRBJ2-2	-	TGTGCCAGCCGATATCCCCCCGGGGGCGGCACCGGGGAGCTGTTTTTT	CASRYPPGGGTGELFF
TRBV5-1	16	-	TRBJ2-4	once	TGCGCCAGCAGTGTTCCTACAGGGTCGGGCAAAAACATTCAGTACTTC	CASSVPTGSGKNIQYF
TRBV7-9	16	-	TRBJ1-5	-	TGTGCCAGCAGCTTATATCGGGCAGGGACCAATCAGCCCCAGCATTTT	CASSLYRAGTNQPQHF
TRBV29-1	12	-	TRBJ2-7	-	TGCAGCGTTGAAGGGGGCAGCTCCGAGCAGTACTTC	CSVEGGSSEQYF
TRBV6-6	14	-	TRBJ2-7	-	TGTGCCAGCAGTTACTCGACGGGTATCGACGAGCAGTACTTC	CASSYSTGIDEQYF
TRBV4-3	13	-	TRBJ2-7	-	TGCGCCAGCAGCCAAGTAGTGGAATACGAGCAGTACTTC	CASSQVVEYEQYF
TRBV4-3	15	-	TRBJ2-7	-	TGCGCCAGCAGCCAAGTCGAGGGCGGTTCCTACGAGCAGTACTTC	CASSQVEGGSYEQYF
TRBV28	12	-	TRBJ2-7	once	TGTGCCAGCAGTTCCTCCTCCTACGAGCAGTACTTC	CASSSSSYEQYF
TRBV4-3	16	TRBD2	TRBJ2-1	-	TGCGCCAGCAGCCAAGCCCAAAGCGGGGGACGCAATGAGCAGTTCTTC	CASSQAQSGGRNEQFF
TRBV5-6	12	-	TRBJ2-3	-	TGTGCCACCGGATACGTGGCAGATACGCAGTATTTT	CATGYVADTQYF
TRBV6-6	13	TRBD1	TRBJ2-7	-	TGTGCCAGCCGGACAGGGAACAACTACGAGCAGTACTTC	CASRTGNNYEQYF
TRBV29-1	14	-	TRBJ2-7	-	TGCAGCGTTTCATTTCGGACTGGGGCCTACGAGCAGTACTTC	CSVSFRTGAYEQYF
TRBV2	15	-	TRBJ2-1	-	TGTGCCAGCAGGTACCAGGGGAGCTCCTACAATGAGCAGTTCTTC	CASRYQGSSYNEQFF
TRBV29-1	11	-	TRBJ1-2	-	TGCAGCGCTGACGGAATCTATGGCTACACCTTC	CSADGIYGYTF
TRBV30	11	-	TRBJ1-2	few	TGTGCCTGGGAATGGAGGTATGGCTACACCTTC	CAWEWRYGYTF
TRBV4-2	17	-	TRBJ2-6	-	TGTGCCAGCAGCCAAGAGGCGAGAGTCTCTGGGGCCAACGTCCTGACTTTC	CASSQEARVSGANVLTF
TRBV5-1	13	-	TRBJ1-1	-	TGCGCCAGCAGCTTGGGCGGGAACACTGAAGCTTTCTTT	CASSLGGNTEAFF
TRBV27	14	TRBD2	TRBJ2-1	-	TGTGCCAGCAGTTGGACTAGCGGGAGCCATGAGCAGTTCTTC	CASSWTSGSHEQFF
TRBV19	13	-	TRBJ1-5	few	TGTGCCAGTAGTATCAGGGGAGGTCAGCCCCAGCATTTT	CASSIRGGQPQHF
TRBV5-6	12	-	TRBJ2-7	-	TGTGCCAGCAGCTTGGGCTTCTACGAGCAGTACTTC	CASSLGFYEQYF
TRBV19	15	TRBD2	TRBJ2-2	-	TGTGCCAGTAGTACCCGACTAGCGGTCACCGGGGAGCTGTTTTTT	CASSTRLAVTGELFF
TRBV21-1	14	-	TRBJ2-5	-	TGTGCCAGCAGCAAGGGCGGTGGGAGGAGGACCCAGTACTTC	CASSKGGGRRTQYF
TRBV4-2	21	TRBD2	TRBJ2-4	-	TGTGCCAGCAGCCGCAATCCCCCTCTAGCGGGAGGGTCGTTTGCCAAAAACATTCAGTACTTC	CASSRNPPLAGGSFAKNIQYF
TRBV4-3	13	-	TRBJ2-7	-	TGCGCCAGCAGCCAGAGCCCCAGGAACGAGCAGTACTTC	CASSQSPRNEQYF
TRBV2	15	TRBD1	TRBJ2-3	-	TGTGCCAGCAGTGAGGGGACAGGGGACCTGGATACGCAGTATTTT	CASSEGTGDLDTQYF
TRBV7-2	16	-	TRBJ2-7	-	TGTGCCAGCAGCCGGAGGGCAGGGTTTGGTAACCACGAGCAGTACTTC	CASSRRAGFGNHEQYF
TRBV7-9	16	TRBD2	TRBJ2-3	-	TGTGCCAGCAGCCAAAGGACTAGCGGGGGGGCAGATACGCAGTATTTT	CASSQRTSGGADTQYF
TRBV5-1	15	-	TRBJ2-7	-	TGCGCCAGCAGCTTACTGGGGGGCAAAGCCTACGAGCAGTACTTC	CASSLLGGKAYEQYF
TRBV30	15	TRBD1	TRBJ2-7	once	TGTGCCTGGAGTGTGGTTTGGACAGGGGACTACGAGCAGTACTTC	CAWSVVWTGDYEQYF
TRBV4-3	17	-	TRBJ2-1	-	TGCGCCAGCAGCCTCCGGACTGCCTGGAACTCCTACAATGAGCAGTTCTTC	CASSLRTAWNSYNEQFF
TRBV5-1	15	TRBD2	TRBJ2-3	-	TGCGCCAGCAGCCGAGCGGGAGGCCTCGGAGGTACGCAGTATTTT	CASSRAGGLGGTQYF
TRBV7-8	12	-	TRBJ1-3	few	TGTGCCAGCAGCTCCAGGGAAGACACCATATATTTT	CASSSREDTIYF
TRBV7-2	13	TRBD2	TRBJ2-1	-	TGTGCCAGCAGCATCGGACTAGCGCGTGAGCAGTTCTTC	CASSIGLAREQFF
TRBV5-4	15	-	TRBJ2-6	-	TGTGCCAGCAGTCGAGGATACTCTGGGGCCAACGTCCTGACTTTC	CASSRGYSGANVLTF
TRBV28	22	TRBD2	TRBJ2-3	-	TGTGCCAGCAGTGAACAGTCGGGACTAGCGGGGAGGACCCCCCTTAGCACAGATACGCAGTATTTT	CASSEQSGLAGRTPLSTDTQYF
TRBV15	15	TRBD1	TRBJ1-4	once	TGTGCCACCAGCAGGGGTGATGGACAGGGGGAAAAACTGTTTTTT	CATSRGDGQGEKLFF
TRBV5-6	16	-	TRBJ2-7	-	TGTGCCAGCAGCCCACGGGGCAGGGCGCCATCCTACGAGCAGTACTTC	CASSPRGRAPSYEQYF
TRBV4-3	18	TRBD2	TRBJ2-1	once	TGCGCCAGCAGCCAAGTTGCGTTCGGGACTAGCAGTTACAATGAGCAGTTCTTC	CASSQVAFGTSSYNEQFF
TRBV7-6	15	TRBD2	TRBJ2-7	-	TGTGCCAGCAGCTTAGGAGGACTAGCAACCTACGAGCAGTACTTC	CASSLGGLATYEQYF
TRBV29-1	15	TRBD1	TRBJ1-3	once	TGCAGCGTTGAAGCATATGGGACAGCGGGAAACACCATATATTTT	CSVEAYGTAGNTIYF
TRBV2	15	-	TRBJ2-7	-	TGTGCCAGCTATATCACGGATGGGGCTTCCTACGAGCAGTACTTC	CASYITDGASYEQYF
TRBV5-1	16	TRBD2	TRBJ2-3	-	TGCGCCAGCAGCCCCCCGACTAGCGATAGCACAGATACGCAGTATTTT	CASSPPTSDSTDTQYF
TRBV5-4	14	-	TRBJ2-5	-	TGTGCCAGCAGCTTTCGTCAGAATCAAGAGACCCAGTACTTC	CASSFRQNQETQYF
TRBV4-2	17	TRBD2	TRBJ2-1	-	TGTGCCAGCAGCCAAGGTCTAGCGGGAAAACTTTACAATGAGCAGTTCTTC	CASSQGLAGKLYNEQFF
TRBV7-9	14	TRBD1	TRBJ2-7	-	TGTGCCAGCAGCTCGCGGACAGGGAATCGCGAGCAGTACTTC	CASSSRTGNREQYF
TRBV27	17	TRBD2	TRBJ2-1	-	TGTGCCAGCAGTTTCCTAGCGGGAGGGCCCTTGAGTAATGAGCAGTTCTTC	CASSFLAGGPLSNEQFF
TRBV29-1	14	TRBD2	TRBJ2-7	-	TGCAGCGTCGAAGGACTAGCGGGAGTAAACGAGCAGTACTTC	CSVEGLAGVNEQYF
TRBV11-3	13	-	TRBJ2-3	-	TGTGCCAGCAGCTCCTCCAGCACAGATACGCAGTATTTT	CASSSSSTDTQYF
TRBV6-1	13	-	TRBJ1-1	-	TGTGCCAGCAGACCCGACAGAACATCTGAAGCTTTCTTT	CASRPDRTSEAFF
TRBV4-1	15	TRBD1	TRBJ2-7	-	TGCGCCAGCAGCCAATCAACCGGGACAGGGCACGAGCAGTACTTC	CASSQSTGTGHEQYF
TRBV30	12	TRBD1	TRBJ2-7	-	TGTGCCTCCGGGACAGGGGTCTACGAGCAGTACTTC	CASGTGVYEQYF